Reported below is one T cell receptor beta chain. The CDR3 covers 14 residues. Per germline, CDR1 SGHKS and CDR2 YYEKEE (reference sequence). V gave up 0 bases and J gave up 10 bases, with 13 bases separating them. The data originate from a study of T cells in localized non-small cell lung cancer. Repertoires were generated with immunoSEQ multiplex PCR, while TCRdb's copy carries only in-frame clones and drops some. The data show about 74,000 clones, approximately 84% seen once. This receptor was obtained from a female donor older than 55 with stage I lung adenocarcinoma. The V call is TRBV5-5, the J call TRBJ1-4, with D tentatively TRBD1 (5 bases). This specimen was peripheral blood, taken before any cancer treatment. CDR3 nucleotides: TGTGCCAGCAGCTTGGAAACGGGGGGTGGAAAACTGTTTTTT. Translating gives CASSLETGGGKLFF. The variable domain in full, completed from reference TRBV5-5 and TRBJ1-4, reads DAGVTQSPTHLIKTRGQQVTLRCSPISGHKSVSWYQQVLGQGPQFIFQYYEKEERGRGNFPDRFSARQFPNYSSELNVNALLLGDSALYLCASSLETGGGKLFFGSGTQLSVL.